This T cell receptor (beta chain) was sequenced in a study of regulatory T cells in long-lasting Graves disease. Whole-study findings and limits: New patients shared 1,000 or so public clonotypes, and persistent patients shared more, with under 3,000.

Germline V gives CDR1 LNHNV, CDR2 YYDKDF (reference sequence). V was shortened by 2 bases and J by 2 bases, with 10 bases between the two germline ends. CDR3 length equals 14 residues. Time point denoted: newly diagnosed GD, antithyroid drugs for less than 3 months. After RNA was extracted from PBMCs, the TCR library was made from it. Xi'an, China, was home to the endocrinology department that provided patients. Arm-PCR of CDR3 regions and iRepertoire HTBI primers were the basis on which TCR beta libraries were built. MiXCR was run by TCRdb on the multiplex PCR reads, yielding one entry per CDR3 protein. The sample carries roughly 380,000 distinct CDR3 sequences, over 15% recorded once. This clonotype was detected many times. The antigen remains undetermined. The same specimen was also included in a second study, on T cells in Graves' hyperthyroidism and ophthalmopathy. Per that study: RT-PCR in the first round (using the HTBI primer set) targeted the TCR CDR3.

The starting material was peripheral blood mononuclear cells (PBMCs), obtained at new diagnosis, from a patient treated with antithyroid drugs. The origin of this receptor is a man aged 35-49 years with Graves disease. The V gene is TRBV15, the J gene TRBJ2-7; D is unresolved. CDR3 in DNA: TGTGCCACCAGCAGATCCGGGTCAGCCTACGAGCAGTACTTC. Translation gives CATSRSGSAYEQYF.